This T cell receptor (beta chain) derives from a study of blood T cell repertoires in COVID-19. At the level of the study: Collection of acute and convalescent COVID-19 samples took place in the United States, Italy and Spain. Nucleic acid was either cDNA or gDNA, and it came from T cells, B-cell-depleted T cells, or PBMCs.

This CDR3 is 15 amino acids long. CDR1 and CDR2 (germline): LGHNA, YNFKEQ. Germline trimming cut 1 base from V and 3 bases from J; bases unmatched to any gene: 6. Authors' analysis steps: Estimates of nucleated cell counts were drawn from the amplification of reference gene primers. Assay used: immunoSEQ multiplex PCR; TCRdb lists only in-frame clones, some missing. V, J and clone size were drawn from that table, and D and trimming were deduced from the DNA. The sample has some 130,000 clones; 70% to 85% are singletons. The chain carries TRBV4-2 and TRBJ2-7, with 7 bases that match TRBD1. Material: peripheral blood. This TCR was recovered from a man aged 55 to 70 who had recovered from COVID-19. CDR3 DNA: TGTGCCAGCAGCCAAGCTTTGCAGGGGGTCTACGAGCAGTACTTC. Amino acid sequence: CASSQALQGVYEQYF.